The 7 T cell receptor beta chains listed next were all sequenced from one sample in a study of blood T cells in healthy people across ages. It was with a sample-barcoded 5' primer and a J-beta primer mix that a second PCR of about 6 to 12 cycles was run. TCRdb independently ran MiXCR on the 5' RACE reads; one entry per CDR3 protein. The table has 850,000 or so distinct CDR3 sequences, under 30% seen once. The sample was blood. The receptors shown here come from a woman of 80 years or more in good health.

This clonotype was counted ten times or more. The chain is built from TRBV14 and TRBJ2-2; the D gene is possibly TRBD1 (6 bases). Trimming shortened V by 1 base and J by 4 bases, and 16 bases separated the two germline ends. This CDR3 has 17 amino acids. The germline V gene encodes CDR1 SGHDN and CDR2 FVKESK. CDR3 protein: CASSQARAGVSTGELFF. Here the CDR3 DNA reads TGTGCCAGCAGCCAAGCTCGCGCAGGGGTGTCCACCGGGGAGCTGTTTTTT.

This clonotype was counted only a few times. A read error may explain this, as a much larger clone is one base away. V is TRBV3-1 and J is TRBJ2-1, with a possible D match to TRBD1 (5 bases). The V and J ends lost 4 bases and 10 bases respectively, with 11 bases between them. This CDR3 has 12 amino acids. The germline gives CDR1 LGHDT, CDR2 YNNKEL (reference sequence). As DNA, the CDR3 is TGTGCCAGCAGCCGACAGTCCTACGAGCAGTTCTTC. Encoded protein: CASSRQSYEQFF.

V usage is TRBV12-3 or TRBV12-4 and J usage is TRBJ1-2, with D perhaps matching TRBD1 (6 bases). CDR3 length: 15 amino acids. V was cut by 5 bases and J by 4 bases, with 17 bases left in between. The CDR3: CASSPGTPPGYGYTF. Here the CDR3 DNA reads TGTGCCAGCAGTCCAGGGACACCACCGGGCTATGGCTACACCTTC.

This clonotype appeared many times. The chain uses TRBV7-2 and TRBJ2-5; TRBD1 agrees at 7 bases. The germline V gene has CDR1 SGHTA and CDR2 FQGNSA. The CDR3 loop spans 13 amino acids. The ends lost 4 bases at V and 5 bases at J; junction bases unmatched: 4. The CDR3 DNA reads as TGTGCCAGCAGCTCCGACAGGGTGGAGACCCAGTACTTC. Translation: CASSSDRVETQYF.

The sample holds a few counts of this clonotype. The chain is built from TRBV24-1 and TRBJ1-1; no clear D gene. Trimming removed 5 bases at V and 1 base at J, with 7 bases between. The CDR3 runs 13 residues. Germline values: CDR1 KGHDR, CDR2 SFDVKD. The CDR3: CATSVGSNTEAFF. The CDR3 DNA reads TGTGCCACCAGTGTAGGATCGAACACTGAAGCTTTCTTT.

Of note for this clonotype: A much larger clone differs by one base, so this may be a read error. The chain recombines TRBV5-5 with TRBJ2-1, with a possible D match to TRBD2 (6 bases). The V end lost 3 bases, the J end lost 13 bases, and 20 bases lay between the germline ends. Germline assignment: CDR1 SGHKS and CDR2 YYEKEE (reference sequence). This CDR3 region has 14 residues. The CDR3 loop reads CASSSGAGEETQFF. The CDR3, as DNA: TGTGCCAGCAGCTCTGGGGCCGGGGAGGAGACCCAGTTCTTC.

The J gene is TRBJ2-7, the V gene TRBV6-2 or TRBV6-3; TRBD1 might be the D (6 bases). Germline CDR1 reads MNHEY; CDR2 reads SVGEGT. The CDR3 is 14 amino acids. V was shortened by 6 bases and J by 6 bases, with 18 bases between the two germline ends. CDR3 loop: CASSLATGVGEQYF. The CDR3 nucleotides are TGTGCCAGCAGCTTAGCGACAGGAGTTGGCGAGCAGTACTTC.